This TCR beta chain was obtained from a study of OX40 agonist ivuxolimab in advanced cancers. The overall study: Of mixed ages from about 20 to 85 and averaging approximately 60 years, the group was 65% to 85% male.

Here immunoSEQ multiplex PCR was the method, and the copy in TCRdb shows in-frame clones only, minus some. The sample has fewer than 80,000 clones; about 90% are singletons. Germline CDR1 MDHEN, CDR2 SYDVKM. Losses at the gene ends were 3 bases for V and 4 bases for J; bases not matched to a gene: 5. The CDR3 extends over 15 amino acids. Study results and limitations: Compared with CD4+, CD8+ T cells on average had more expanded clones.

Turning to this clone: The antigen is not known.

The source is an adult with an advanced solid tumor such as melanoma, head and neck, liver or kidney cancer. The chain is built from TRBV28 and TRBJ2-3; TRBD1 aligns across 9 bases. The sample consisted of CD4+ or CD8+ T cells sorted from blood, taken in a trial of the OX40 agonist ivuxolimab. CDR3 region: CASSFLGQGSDTQYF. The CDR3, as DNA: TGTGCCAGCAGTTTTCTGGGACAGGGTTCAGATACGCAGTATTTT.